This T cell receptor (beta chain) was observed in a study of T-cell reconstitution after alpha-beta-depleted transplantation in children. Unique molecular identifiers were used to barcode this TCRbeta library. TCRdb reprocessed the PCR reads with MiXCR, giving one entry per CDR3 protein. The repertoire consists of roughly 500,000 distinct CDR3 sequences, with approximately 10% occurring once and the leading ten covering 2% to 2.5%. Germline V gene data show CDR1 as MNHEY and CDR2 as SVGAGI. Trimming pared 0 bases from V and 7 bases from J, leaving 15 bases between. The CDR3 is 15 residues long. This TCR derives from a child between 2 and 9 years old with inherited bone marrow failure, due to receive a stem cell transplant. V is TRBV6-5 and J is TRBJ2-5; D is perhaps TRBD1 (6 bases). Source: PBMCs, taken before TCRalphabeta/CD19-depleted stem cell transplant. The CDR3: CASSYSRTASGTQYF. The CDR3 bases are TGTGCCAGCAGTTACTCAAGGACAGCATCCGGGACCCAGTACTTC.